This T cell receptor (beta chain) stems from a study of blood T cell repertoires in COVID-19. Trimming took off 0 bases at V and 4 bases at J, with 10 bases between the two ends. The CDR3 consists of 15 residues. Per germline, CDR1 MNHNS and CDR2 SASEGT. Method: immunoSEQ multiplex PCR; TCRdb's copy keeps in-frame clones and lacks some. The profile shows about 200,000 clones, around nine tenths of them singletons. Sequencing input: peripheral blood. The chain is built from TRBV6-1 and TRBJ1-5; no clear D gene. The sequence was collected from a man aged 60 to 75 with acute or convalescent COVID-19. The CDR3 DNA is TGTGCCAGCAGTGAAGCTGGCACCCCGAATCAGCCCCAGCATTTT. It codes for CASSEAGTPNQPQHF.